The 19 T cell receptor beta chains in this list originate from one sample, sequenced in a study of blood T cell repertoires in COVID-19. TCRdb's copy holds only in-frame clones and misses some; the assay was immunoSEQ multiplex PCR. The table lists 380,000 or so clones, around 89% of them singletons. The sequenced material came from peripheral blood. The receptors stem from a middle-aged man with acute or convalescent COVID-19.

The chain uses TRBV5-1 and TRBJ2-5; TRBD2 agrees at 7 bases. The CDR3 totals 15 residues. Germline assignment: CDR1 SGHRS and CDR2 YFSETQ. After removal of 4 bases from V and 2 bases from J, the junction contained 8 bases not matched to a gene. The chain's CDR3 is CASSPRGAGQETQYF. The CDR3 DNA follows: TGCGCCAGCAGCCCCCGGGGAGCGGGGCAAGAGACCCAGTACTTC.

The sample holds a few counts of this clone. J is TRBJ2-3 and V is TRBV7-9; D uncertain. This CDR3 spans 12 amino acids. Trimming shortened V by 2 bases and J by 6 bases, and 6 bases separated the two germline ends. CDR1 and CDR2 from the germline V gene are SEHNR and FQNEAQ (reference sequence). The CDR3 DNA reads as TGTGCCAGCAGCTTATTGGCCGATACGCAGTATTTT. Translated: CASSLLADTQYF.

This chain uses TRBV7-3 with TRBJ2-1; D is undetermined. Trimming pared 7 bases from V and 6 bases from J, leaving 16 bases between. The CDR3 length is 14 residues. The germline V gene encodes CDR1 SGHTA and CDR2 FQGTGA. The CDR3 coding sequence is TGTGCCAGCAACCCCCGCACCGGTACCAATGAGCAGTTCTTC. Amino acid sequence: CASNPRTGTNEQFF.

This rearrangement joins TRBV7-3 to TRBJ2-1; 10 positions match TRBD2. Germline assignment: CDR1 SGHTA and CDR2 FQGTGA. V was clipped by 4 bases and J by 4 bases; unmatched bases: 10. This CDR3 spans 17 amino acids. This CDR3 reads CASSSGLASGGYNEQFF. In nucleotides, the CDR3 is TGTGCCAGCAGCTCCGGCCTCGCTAGCGGGGGTTACAATGAGCAGTTCTTC.

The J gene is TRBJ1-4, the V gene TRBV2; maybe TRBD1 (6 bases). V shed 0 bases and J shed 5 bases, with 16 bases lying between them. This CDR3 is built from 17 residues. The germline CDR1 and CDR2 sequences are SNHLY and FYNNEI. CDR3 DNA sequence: TGTGCCAGCAGTGAAGCTACGGGGGGCGGCTACAATGAAAAACTGTTTTTT. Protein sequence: CASSEATGGGYNEKLFF.

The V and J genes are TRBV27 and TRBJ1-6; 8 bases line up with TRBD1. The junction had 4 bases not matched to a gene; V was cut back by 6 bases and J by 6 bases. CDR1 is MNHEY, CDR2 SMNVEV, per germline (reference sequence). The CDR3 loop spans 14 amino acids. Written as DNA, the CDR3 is TGTGCCAGCAGGTCCAGGGGGCGTAATTCACCCCTCCACTTT. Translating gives CASRSRGRNSPLHF.

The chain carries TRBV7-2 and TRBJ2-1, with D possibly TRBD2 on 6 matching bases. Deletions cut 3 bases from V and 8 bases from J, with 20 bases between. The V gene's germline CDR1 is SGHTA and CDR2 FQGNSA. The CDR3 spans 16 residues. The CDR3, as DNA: TGTGCCAGCAGCTTTAGAAGTCCCTCCGGGGGAGATGAGCAGTTCTTC. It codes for CASSFRSPSGGDEQFF.

CDR3 in amino acids: CASSLGGAGNEQYF. The CDR3 bases are TGTGCCAGCAGTTTAGGGGGAGCGGGGAACGAGCAGTACTTC. The rearrangement joins TRBV27 to TRBJ2-7, with 7 bases that match TRBD2. V trimming: 2 bases; J trimming: 5 bases; junction bases outside the gene matches: 6. The CDR3 is 14 amino acids. Germline assignment: CDR1 MNHEY and CDR2 SMNVEV (reference sequence).

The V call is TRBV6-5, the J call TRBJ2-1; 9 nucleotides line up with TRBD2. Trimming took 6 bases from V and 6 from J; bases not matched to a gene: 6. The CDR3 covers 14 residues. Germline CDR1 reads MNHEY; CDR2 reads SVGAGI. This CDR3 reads CASSMGLARNEQFF. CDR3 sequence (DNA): TGTGCCAGCAGCATGGGACTAGCACGCAATGAGCAGTTCTTC.

The CDR3 nucleotides are TGTGCCAGCAGCCCGACATCTCGGGACAACTACGAGCAGTACTTC. Its translation is CASSPTSRDNYEQYF. This sequence joins TRBV5-5 and TRBJ2-7; tentatively, D is TRBD1 (6 bases). The CDR3 is 15 residues long. The V gene lost 4 bases and the J gene lost 3 bases, with 17 bases spanning the gap. Germline V gene lookup returns CDR1 SGHKS and CDR2 YYEKEE (reference sequence). The full variable domain, rest sourced from reference TRBV5-5 and TRBJ2-7, is DAGVTQSPTHLIKTRGQQVTLRCSPISGHKSVSWYQQVLGQGPQFIFQYYEKEERGRGNFPDRFSARQFPNYSSELNVNALLLGDSALYLCASSPTSRDNYEQYFGPGTRLTVT.

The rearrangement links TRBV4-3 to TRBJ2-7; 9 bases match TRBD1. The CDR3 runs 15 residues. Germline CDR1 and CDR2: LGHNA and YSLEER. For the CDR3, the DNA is TGCGGGCCGGGACAGGGTATAGGGCCCGTGAGGGAGCAGTACTTC. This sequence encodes CGPGQGIGPVREQYF.

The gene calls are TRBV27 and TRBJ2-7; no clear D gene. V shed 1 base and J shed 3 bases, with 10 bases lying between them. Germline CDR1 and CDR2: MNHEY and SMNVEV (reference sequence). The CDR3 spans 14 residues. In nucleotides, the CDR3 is TGTGCCAGCAGTTTATTGGGCCCGTTCTACGAGCAGTACTTC. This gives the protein CASSLLGPFYEQYF.

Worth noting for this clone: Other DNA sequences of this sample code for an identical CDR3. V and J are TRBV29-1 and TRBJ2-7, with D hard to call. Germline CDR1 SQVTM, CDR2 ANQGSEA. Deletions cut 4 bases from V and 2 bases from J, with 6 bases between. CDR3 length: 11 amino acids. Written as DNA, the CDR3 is TGCAGCGTTGGCCAGACCTACGAGCAGTACTTC. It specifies CSVGQTYEQYF.

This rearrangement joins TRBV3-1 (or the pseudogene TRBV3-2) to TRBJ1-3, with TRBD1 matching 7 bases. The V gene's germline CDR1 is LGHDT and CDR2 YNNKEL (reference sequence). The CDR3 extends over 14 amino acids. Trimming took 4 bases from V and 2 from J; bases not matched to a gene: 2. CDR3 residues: CASSRTGAGNTIYF. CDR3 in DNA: TGTGCCAGCAGCCGAACAGGGGCTGGAAACACCATATATTTT.

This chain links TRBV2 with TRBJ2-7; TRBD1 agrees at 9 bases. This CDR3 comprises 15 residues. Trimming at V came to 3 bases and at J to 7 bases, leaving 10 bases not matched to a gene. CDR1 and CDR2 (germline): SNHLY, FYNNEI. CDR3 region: CASSEVPQGAGEQYF. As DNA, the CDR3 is TGTGCCAGCAGTGAGGTACCACAGGGGGCTGGGGAGCAGTACTTC.

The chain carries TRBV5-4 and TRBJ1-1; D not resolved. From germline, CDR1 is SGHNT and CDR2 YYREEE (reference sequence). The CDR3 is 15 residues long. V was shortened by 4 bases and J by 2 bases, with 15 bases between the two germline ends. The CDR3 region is CASSSSFRGNTEAFF. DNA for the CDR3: TGTGCCAGCAGCAGTTCTTTTCGGGGAAACACTGAAGCTTTCTTT.

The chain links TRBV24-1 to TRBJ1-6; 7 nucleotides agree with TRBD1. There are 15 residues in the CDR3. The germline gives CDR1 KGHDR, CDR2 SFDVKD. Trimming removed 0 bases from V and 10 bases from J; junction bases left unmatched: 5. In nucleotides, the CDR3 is TGTGCCACCAGTGATTTGGACAGGGTAAGGTCACCCCTCCACTTT. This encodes CATSDLDRVRSPLHF.

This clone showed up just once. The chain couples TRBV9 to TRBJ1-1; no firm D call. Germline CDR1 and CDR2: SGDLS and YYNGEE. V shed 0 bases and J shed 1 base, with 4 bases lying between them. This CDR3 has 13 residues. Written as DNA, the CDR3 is TGTGCCAGCAGCGTAGGGAGGAACACTGAAGCTTTCTTT. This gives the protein CASSVGRNTEAFF.

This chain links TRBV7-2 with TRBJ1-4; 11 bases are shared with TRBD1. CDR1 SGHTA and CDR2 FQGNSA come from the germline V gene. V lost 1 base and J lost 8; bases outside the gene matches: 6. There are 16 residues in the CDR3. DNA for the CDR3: TGTGCCAGCAGCTTAGAGGCTGGACAGGGGGCGGAAAAACTGTTTTTT. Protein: CASSLEAGQGAEKLFF.